The 30 T cell receptor beta chains below all came from one sample that was sequenced in a study of Ad26.COV2.S vaccination and SARS-CoV-2 variants. TCRdb keeps only in-frame clones here, not all; method: immunoSEQ multiplex PCR. The sample includes a few hundred thousand clones, over 75% seen only once; the top ten take 1.5% to 2%. The sample's treatment: roughly 20 received Ad26.COV2.S at low or high dose, single or two shots; several received placebo; per-sample allocation not given. The samples date from day 63 after the first vaccine or placebo injection. The sequencing here drew on peripheral blood, taken in a trial of Ad26.COV2.S vaccine versus placebo. Receptors originate from a person aged 18 to 59 who received the Ad26.COV2.S COVID-19 vaccine or a placebo.

The chain carries TRBV7-2 and TRBJ2-1, with 8 bases fitting TRBD2. This CDR3 comprises 11 residues. Germline CDR1 SGHTA, CDR2 FQGNSA. Trimming took 5 bases from V and 14 from J; bases not matched to a gene: 5. The CDR3 loop reads CASSQGLEEFF. The CDR3 coding sequence is TGTGCCAGCAGCCAGGGACTAGAGGAGTTCTTC.

With respect to this clone: The same CDR3 arises from other DNA sequences in this sample as well. The chain recombines TRBV20-1 with TRBJ2-1; unclear D gene. CDR3 length equals 9 residues. Germline CDR1 reads DFQATT; CDR2 reads SNEGSKA (reference sequence). Trimming removed 8 bases from V and 4 bases from J, with 3 bases in between. CDR3 nucleotide sequence: TGCAGTACATACAATGAGCAGTTCTTC. Its protein product is CSTYNEQFF.

The rearrangement joins TRBV28 to TRBJ2-7, with D possibly being TRBD1 or TRBD2 (5 bases each). The germline V and J ends were trimmed by 6 bases and 3 bases, with 27 bases remaining between them. The CDR3 has 18 amino acids. The V gene's germline CDR1 is MDHEN and CDR2 SYDVKM. The CDR3 is CASSSTGPFTSPSYEQYF. CDR3 sequence (DNA): TGTGCCAGCAGCTCCACGGGACCCTTCACCTCCCCCAGCTACGAGCAGTACTTC. The variable domain in full, with the rest retrieved from reference TRBV28 and TRBJ2-7, is DVKVTQSSRYLVKRTGEKVFLECVQDMDHENMFWYRQDPGLGLRLIYFSYDVKMKEKGDIPEGYSVSREKKERFSLILESASTNQTSMYLCASSSTGPFTSPSYEQYFGPGTRLTVT.

The chain recombines TRBV9 with TRBJ2-1; 12 bases align to TRBD2. Losses at the gene ends were 2 bases for V and 7 bases for J; bases not matched to a gene: 7. Germline CDR1 SGDLS, CDR2 YYNGEE. The CDR3 length is 16 residues. As DNA, the CDR3 is TGTGCCAGCAGCGTGGGCCTAGCGGGAGGGGTTAATGAGCAGTTCTTC. The encoded protein is CASSVGLAGGVNEQFF.

V usage is TRBV7-2 and J usage is TRBJ2-7, with D perhaps matching TRBD1 (5 bases). The germline V and J ends were trimmed by 6 bases and 0 bases, with 12 bases remaining between them. CDR1 is SGHTA and CDR2 is FQGNSA in the germline V gene. This CDR3 has 14 amino acids. The CDR3 region has the DNA TGTGCCAGCAGATCGGACATCCCCTCCTACGAGCAGTACTTC. Translation: CASRSDIPSYEQYF.

The J gene is TRBJ2-5, the V gene TRBV28, with D possibly being TRBD2 (5 bases). The germline V and J ends were trimmed by 3 bases and 0 bases, with 14 bases remaining between them. CDR3 length: 16 amino acids. CDR1 MDHEN and CDR2 SYDVKM come from the germline V gene. The DNA of the CDR3 is TGTGCCAGCAGTTTGGTGAGCGGACCTTACCAAGAGACCCAGTACTTC. Its translation: CASSLVSGPYQETQYF.

The rearrangement joins TRBV5-1 to TRBJ2-7; a weak D match, TRBD2 (6 bases). Germline CDR1 and CDR2: SGHRS and YFSETQ. The CDR3 consists of 15 residues. V shed 0 bases and J shed 0 bases, with 10 bases lying between them. CDR3 region: CASSLGGSGSYEQYF. CDR3 nucleotide sequence: TGCGCCAGCAGCTTGGGCGGTAGCGGCTCCTACGAGCAGTACTTC.

This sequence joins TRBV11-2 and TRBJ1-1; tentatively, D is TRBD1 (5 bases). There are 15 residues in the CDR3. Germline V gene data show CDR1 as SGHAT and CDR2 as FQNNGV. V lost 2 bases, J lost 0 bases, and 10 bases lay in between. CDR3: CASSLSGGMNTEAFF. DNA for the CDR3: TGTGCCAGCAGCTTATCCGGGGGTATGAACACTGAAGCTTTCTTT.

This sequence joins TRBV7-6 and TRBJ2-1; 11 nucleotides line up with TRBD2. The CDR3 contains 17 residues. The J segment lost 7 bases and the V segment lost 3 bases, leaving 11 bases of the junction unmatched. Germline V gene sequence: CDR1 SGHVS, CDR2 FNYEAQ. The CDR3 nucleotides read TGTGCCAGCAGCTTCAGAAGTCTAGCGGGAGGCTCGAATGAGCAGTTCTTC. Residues: CASSFRSLAGGSNEQFF.

This clone was recorded only once. The chain has TRBV7-6 and TRBJ1-1; a possible D gene is TRBD1 (6 bases). Germline V gene data show CDR1 as SGHVS and CDR2 as FNYEAQ. V dropped 0 bases and J dropped 0 bases, with 14 bases sitting between them. The CDR3 is 17 amino acids. This CDR3 is CASSLAPGQGMNTEAFF. In DNA form, the CDR3 reads TGTGCCAGCAGCTTAGCGCCGGGACAAGGCATGAACACTGAAGCTTTCTTT. Together with reference TRBV7-6 and TRBJ1-1, the CDR3 gives the full variable domain: GAGVSQSPRYKVTKRGQDVALRCDPISGHVSLYWYRQALGQGPEFLTYFNYEAQQDKSGLPNDRFSAERPEGSISTLTIQRTEQRDSAMYRCASSLAPGQGMNTEAFFGQGTRLTVV.

The J gene is TRBJ2-7, the V gene TRBV9; maybe TRBD1 (6 bases). Trimming cost V 0 bases and J 2 bases, with 12 bases left between them. CDR1 and CDR2 from the germline V gene are SGDLS and YYNGEE. The CDR3 runs 15 residues. CDR3 loop: CASSVGTAATYEQYF. For the CDR3, the DNA is TGTGCCAGCAGCGTAGGGACAGCTGCAACCTACGAGCAGTACTTC.

The rearrangement joins TRBV9 to TRBJ2-5; TRBD2 aligns across 8 bases. The CDR3 is made up of 15 amino acids. CDR1 is SGDLS, CDR2 YYNGEE, per germline. V was clipped by 0 bases and J by 2 bases; unmatched bases: 3. CDR3 residues: CASSVAGGVQETQYF. The DNA of the CDR3 is TGTGCCAGCAGCGTAGCGGGAGGGGTTCAAGAGACCCAGTACTTC.

The chain uses TRBV15 and TRBJ1-1; D is perhaps TRBD1 (5 bases). Germline CDR1 reads LNHNV; CDR2 reads YYDKDF (reference sequence). This CDR3 is 14 amino acids long. Trimming pared 6 bases from V and 4 bases from J, leaving 15 bases between. The CDR3 protein is CATSKKRGLTEAFF. CDR3 sequence (DNA): TGTGCCACCAGTAAGAAGAGGGGCCTCACTGAAGCTTTCTTT.

The chain recombines TRBV7-3 with TRBJ2-7; no clear D. This CDR3 has 14 residues. Trimming took 5 bases from V and 3 from J, leaving 14 bases between them. Germline assignment: CDR1 SGHTA and CDR2 FQGTGA. CDR3 protein: CASSEAPGFYEQYF. The CDR3 DNA follows: TGTGCCAGCAGCGAGGCCCCAGGTTTCTACGAGCAGTACTTC. The entire variable domain, with the rest obtained from reference TRBV7-3 and TRBJ2-7, is as follows: GAGVSQTPSNKVTEKGKYVELRCDPISGHTALYWYRQSLGQGPEFLIYFQGTGAADDSGLPNDRFFAVRPEGSVSTLKIQRTERGDSAVYLCASSEAPGFYEQYFGPGTRLTVT.

The gene calls are TRBV5-6 and TRBJ2-5, with D tentatively TRBD2 (5 bases). The CDR3 contains 14 residues. Germline CDR1 is SGHDT and CDR2 is YYEEEE. The ends were cut back, 3 bases at V and 4 bases at J, with 13 bases in the middle. For the CDR3, the DNA is TGTGCCAGCAGCTCCCGGACTGGCGGAGAGACCCAGTACTTC. Translating it yields CASSSRTGGETQYF.

The chain uses TRBV18 and TRBJ1-4, with 7 positions matching TRBD1. CDR1 KGHSH and CDR2 LQKENI come from the germline V gene. This CDR3 is 15 amino acids long. V shed 4 bases and J 4 bases; nucleotides not matched to a gene: 6. Written as DNA, the CDR3 is TGTGCCAGCTCACTACAGGGGACCGTTAATGAAAAACTGTTTTTT. This translates into CASSLQGTVNEKLFF.

The chain has TRBV4-1 and TRBJ2-1; TRBD2 agrees at 12 bases. CDR1 MGHRA and CDR2 YSYEKL come from the germline V gene. This CDR3 has 16 residues. V gave up 3 bases and J gave up 9 bases; unmatched junction bases: 9. CDR3 sequence (DNA): TGCGCCAGCAGCCACTCTAGCGGGAGGGCGGGTAGTGAGCAGTTCTTC. Encoded protein: CASSHSSGRAGSEQFF.

This chain links TRBV28 with TRBJ2-2; 9 nucleotides match TRBD2. Germline CDR1 and CDR2: MDHEN and SYDVKM. The V and J ends lost 6 bases and 7 bases, in that order; junction bases with no gene match: 12. CDR3 length: 16 amino acids. Here the CDR3 DNA reads TGTGCCAGCAGGGGCCGGGGGACTAGCTCGGACGGGGAGCTGTTTTTT. As protein: CASRGRGTSSDGELFF.

V and J are TRBV2 and TRBJ2-7; D is unresolved. The V gene's germline CDR1 is SNHLY and CDR2 FYNNEI. This CDR3 has 13 amino acids. The V gene lost 4 bases and the J gene lost 1 base, with 8 bases spanning the gap. This chain's CDR3 is CASSVTTSYEQYF. As DNA, the CDR3 is TGTGCCAGCAGTGTGACAACATCCTACGAGCAGTACTTC.

The chain has TRBV28 and TRBJ1-4; 7 bases map to TRBD1. Germline V gene data show CDR1 as MDHEN and CDR2 as SYDVKM. The V gene end was trimmed by 3 bases and the J gene end by 9 bases; junction bases not matched to a gene: 4. The CDR3 totals 13 residues. Written as DNA, the CDR3 is TGTGCCAGCAGTTTCAGGACAGGCCAAAAACTGTTTTTT. It translates to CASSFRTGQKLFF.

The chain carries TRBV6-6 and TRBJ2-3, with D unresolved. Per germline, CDR1 MNHNY and CDR2 SVGAGI (reference sequence). This CDR3 spans 13 amino acids. The V end lost 6 bases, the J end lost 6 bases, and 13 bases lay between the germline ends. The chain's CDR3 is CASSYRSADTQYF. CDR3 sequence (DNA): TGTGCCAGCAGCTATCGAAGCGCCGATACGCAGTATTTT.

The chain employs TRBV9 and TRBJ2-7, with D possibly called TRBD1 or TRBD2 (5 bases each). The CDR3 spans 14 residues. The germline V and J ends were trimmed by 3 bases and 3 bases, with 13 bases remaining between them. The germline gives CDR1 SGDLS, CDR2 YYNGEE. The CDR3 sequence is CASSAGPAGYEQYF. The CDR3 DNA reads as TGTGCCAGCAGCGCGGGGCCTGCGGGCTACGAGCAGTACTTC.

This clone occurred a few times. The chain couples TRBV19 to TRBJ1-3, with 7 bases identical to TRBD1. The CDR3 sequence is 14 residues long. The V segment lost 5 bases and the J segment 4 bases; nucleotides outside the gene matches: 5. Looked up from germline, CDR1 is LNHDA and CDR2 is SQIVND (reference sequence). CDR3 region: CASSGGTVGNTIYF. As DNA, the CDR3 is TGTGCCAGTAGTGGAGGGACAGTGGGAAACACCATATATTTT. Complete variable domain (other parts from reference TRBV19 and TRBJ1-3): DGGITQSPKYLFRKEGQNVTLSCEQNLNHDAMYWYRQDPGQGLRLIYYSQIVNDFQKGDIAEGYSVSREKKESFPLTVTSAQKNPTAFYLCASSGGTVGNTIYFGEGSWLTVV.

The V call is TRBV11-2, the J call TRBJ1-2; TRBD1 agrees at 7 bases. This CDR3 is 15 amino acids long. V shed 5 bases and J 2 bases; nucleotides not matched to a gene: 8. Germline CDR1 SGHAT, CDR2 FQNNGV. DNA for the CDR3: TGTGCCAGCAGCGAAAGGACAGGAGACAACTATGGCTACACCTTC. Protein: CASSERTGDNYGYTF.

J is TRBJ2-6 and V is TRBV19, with D hard to call. This CDR3 region has 13 residues. Germline CDR1 is LNHDA and CDR2 is SQIVND (reference sequence). The germline V and J ends were trimmed by 6 bases and 1 base, with 4 bases remaining between them. The chain's CDR3 is CASSASGANVLTF. The CDR3 region has the DNA TGTGCCAGTAGCGCGTCTGGGGCCAACGTCCTGACTTTC.

This chain uses TRBV24-1 with TRBJ1-2; 7 nucleotides agree with TRBD1. The V gene end was trimmed by 4 bases and the J gene end by 8 bases; junction bases not matched to a gene: 12. The CDR3 length is 15 residues. Per germline, CDR1 KGHDR and CDR2 SFDVKD. The CDR3 here is CATSDHSTGQRGYTF. The CDR3 region has the DNA TGTGCCACCAGTGACCATTCGACAGGGCAGCGAGGCTACACCTTC.

This chain joins TRBV5-6 and TRBJ1-4; TRBD1 is a possible D gene (5 bases). The CDR3 spans 14 residues. The V gene lost 2 bases and the J gene lost 3 bases, with 8 bases spanning the gap. Germline CDR1 reads SGHDT; CDR2 reads YYEEEE. CDR3 nucleotides: TGTGCCAGCAGCTTCTGGGGCGCTAATGAAAAACTGTTTTTT. Protein product: CASSFWGANEKLFF.

This clone appeared once. The chain carries TRBV19 and TRBJ1-5, with 9 nucleotides matching TRBD1. Germline V gene lookup returns CDR1 LNHDA and CDR2 SQIVND (reference sequence). The J segment lost 3 bases and the V segment lost 4 bases, leaving 4 bases of the junction unmatched. This CDR3 comprises 15 residues. The CDR3 bases are TGTGCCAGTAGTAGCGGGACAGGGACCAATCAGCCCCAGCATTTT. It yields the protein CASSSGTGTNQPQHF. Supplemented by reference TRBV19 and TRBJ1-5, the full variable domain reads DGGITQSPKYLFRKEGQNVTLSCEQNLNHDAMYWYRQDPGQGLRLIYYSQIVNDFQKGDIAEGYSVSREKKESFPLTVTSAQKNPTAFYLCASSSGTGTNQPQHFGDGTRLSIL.

Only one count was recorded for this clone. The genes are TRBV3-1 (or the pseudogene TRBV3-2) and TRBJ1-1; 7 positions agree with TRBD1. In germline, CDR1 is LGHDT, CDR2 YNNKEL (reference sequence). This CDR3 has 13 amino acids. J gave up 5 bases and V 5 bases, and 5 bases lay outside the gene matches. The CDR3 sequence is CASSSQGRTEAFF. CDR3 sequence (DNA): TGTGCCAGCAGCTCACAGGGGAGGACTGAAGCTTTCTTT.

The rearrangement joins TRBV28 to TRBJ1-2; a possible D gene is TRBD1 (5 bases). The V gene's germline CDR1 is MDHEN and CDR2 SYDVKM. V lost 6 bases, J lost 3 bases, and 11 bases lay in between. There are 13 residues in the CDR3. The CDR3 nucleotides read TGTGCCAGCAGCTGGGGGTCGGACTATGGCTACACCTTC. It codes for CASSWGSDYGYTF.